This T cell receptor beta chain is drawn from a study of response to subunit inactivated influenza vaccine. TCRdb reprocessed the RT-PCR reads via MiXCR and lists one record per CDR3 protein. This sample has about 780,000 distinct CDR3 sequences; around a sixth occur once, and the top ten carry about 11%. This clonotype was seen a handful of times. Its antigen is not identified. Study-wide points: T cells newly recruited by each seasonal influenza vaccination are few, the authors suggested.

Looked up from germline, CDR1 is KGHDR and CDR2 is SFDVKD. With V trimmed by 5 bases and J by 5 bases, 10 bases remained unmatched. This CDR3 comprises 17 residues. The specimen comprised PBMCs from blood, sampled more than 4 days after vaccination. The receptor was derived from a middle-aged man who received an inactivated influenza vaccine. The rearrangement uses TRBV24-1 and TRBJ2-4; 11 bases line up with TRBD1. CDR3 loop: CATSGVSGQGGENIQYF. Here the CDR3 DNA reads TGTGCCACCAGTGGGGTATCGGGACAGGGGGGAGAAAACATTCAGTACTTC.